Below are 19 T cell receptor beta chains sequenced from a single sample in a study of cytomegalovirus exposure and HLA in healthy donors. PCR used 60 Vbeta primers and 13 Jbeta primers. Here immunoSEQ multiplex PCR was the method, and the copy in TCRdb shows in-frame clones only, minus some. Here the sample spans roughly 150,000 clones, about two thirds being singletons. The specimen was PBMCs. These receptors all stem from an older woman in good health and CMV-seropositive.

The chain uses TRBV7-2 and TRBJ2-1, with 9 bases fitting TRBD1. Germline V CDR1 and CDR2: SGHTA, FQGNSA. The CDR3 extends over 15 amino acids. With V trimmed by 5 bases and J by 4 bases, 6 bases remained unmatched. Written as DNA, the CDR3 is TGTGCCAGCAGCACGACGGGGACAGGGTACAATGAGCAGTTCTTC. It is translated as CASSTTGTGYNEQFF.

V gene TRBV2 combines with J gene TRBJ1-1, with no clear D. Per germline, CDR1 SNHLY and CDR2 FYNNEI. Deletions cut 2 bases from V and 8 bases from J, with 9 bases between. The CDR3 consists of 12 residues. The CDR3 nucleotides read TGTGCCAGCAGTGAACCCGGCGGGGAAGCTTTCTTT. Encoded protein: CASSEPGGEAFF.

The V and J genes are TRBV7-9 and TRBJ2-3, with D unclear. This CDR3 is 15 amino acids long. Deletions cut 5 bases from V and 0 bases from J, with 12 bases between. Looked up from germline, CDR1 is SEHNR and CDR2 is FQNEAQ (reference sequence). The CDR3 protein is CASSRLGFSTDTQYF. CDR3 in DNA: TGTGCCAGCAGCCGCCTCGGTTTCAGCACAGATACGCAGTATTTT.

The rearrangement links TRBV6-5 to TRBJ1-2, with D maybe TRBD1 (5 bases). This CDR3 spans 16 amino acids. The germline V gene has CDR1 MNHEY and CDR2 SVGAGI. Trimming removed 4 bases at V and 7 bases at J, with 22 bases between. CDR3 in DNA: TGTGCCAGCAGTTCCTACGCCCCCGGGGGGTCGGGTGGCTACACCTTC. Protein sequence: CASSSYAPGGSGGYTF.

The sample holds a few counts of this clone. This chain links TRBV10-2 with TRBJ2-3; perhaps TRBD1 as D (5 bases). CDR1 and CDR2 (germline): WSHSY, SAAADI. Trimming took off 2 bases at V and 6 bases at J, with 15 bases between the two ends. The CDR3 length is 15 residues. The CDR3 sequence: CASSEDSPARDTQYF. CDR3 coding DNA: TGCGCCAGCAGTGAGGACAGTCCTGCTCGGGATACGCAGTATTTT.

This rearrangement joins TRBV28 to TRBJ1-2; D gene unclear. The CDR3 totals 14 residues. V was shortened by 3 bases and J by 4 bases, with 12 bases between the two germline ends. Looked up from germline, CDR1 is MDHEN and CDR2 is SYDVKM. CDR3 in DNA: TGTGCCAGCAGTTTGGGTGACTCCTCCTATGGCTACACCTTC. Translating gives CASSLGDSSYGYTF.

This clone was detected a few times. Here the CDR3 reads CASSLKPGQDLSYEQYF. For the CDR3, the DNA is TGCGCCAGCAGCCTTAAACCGGGACAGGACCTTTCCTACGAGCAGTACTTC. The chain recombines TRBV5-1 with TRBJ2-7; 8 bases align to TRBD1. The CDR3 totals 17 residues. J gave up 1 base and V 4 bases, and 13 bases lay outside the gene matches. Germline V gives CDR1 SGHRS, CDR2 YFSETQ. The full variable domain, in which reference TRBV5-1 and TRBJ2-7 provide the parts outside the CDR3, is KAGVTQTPRYLIKTRGQQVTLSCSPISGHRSVSWYQQTPGQGLQFLFEYFSETQRNKGNFPGRFSGRQFSNSRSEMNVSTLELGDSALYLCASSLKPGQDLSYEQYFGPGTRLTVT.

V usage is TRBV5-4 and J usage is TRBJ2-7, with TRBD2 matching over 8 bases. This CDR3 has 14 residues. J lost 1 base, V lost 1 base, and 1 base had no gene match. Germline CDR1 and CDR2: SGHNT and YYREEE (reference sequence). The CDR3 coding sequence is TGTGCCAGCAGCTTGCGGGAGGGATCCTACGAGCAGTACTTC. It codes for CASSLREGSYEQYF. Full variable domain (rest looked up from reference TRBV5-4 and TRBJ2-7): ETGVTQSPTHLIKTRGQQVTLRCSSQSGHNTVSWYQQALGQGPQFIFQYYREEENGRGNFPPRFSGLQFPNYSSELNVNALELDDSALYLCASSLREGSYEQYFGPGTRLTVT.

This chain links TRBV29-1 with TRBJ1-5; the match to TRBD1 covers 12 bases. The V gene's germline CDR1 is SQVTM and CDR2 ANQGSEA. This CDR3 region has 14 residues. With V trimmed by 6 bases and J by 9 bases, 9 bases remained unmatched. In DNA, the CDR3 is TGCAGCGTCCCGGGACAGGGGGCCGAGGCGCCCCAGCATTTT. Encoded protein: CSVPGQGAEAPQHF.

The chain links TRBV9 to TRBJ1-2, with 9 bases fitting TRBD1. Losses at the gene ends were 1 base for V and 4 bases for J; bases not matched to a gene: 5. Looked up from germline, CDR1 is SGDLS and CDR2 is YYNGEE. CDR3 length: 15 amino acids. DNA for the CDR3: TGTGCCAGCAGCGTAAAGGGACAGGGTTTCTATGGCTACACCTTC. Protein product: CASSVKGQGFYGYTF.

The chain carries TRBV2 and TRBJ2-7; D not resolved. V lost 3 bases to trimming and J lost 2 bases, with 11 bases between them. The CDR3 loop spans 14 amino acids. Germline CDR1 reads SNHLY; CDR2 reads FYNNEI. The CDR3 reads CASSDLRGTYEQYF. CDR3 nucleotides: TGTGCCAGCAGTGATCTGCGAGGAACCTACGAGCAGTACTTC.

The CDR3 DNA is TGTGCCAGCAGCCAAATCCCCCCGGGACTAGCGGGAGGGGAGCAGTTCTTC. Translated: CASSQIPPGLAGGEQFF. The chain carries TRBV2 and TRBJ2-1; TRBD2 aligns across 16 bases. Losses at the gene ends were 6 bases for V and 10 bases for J; bases not matched to a gene: 12. CDR1 and CDR2 from the germline V gene are SNHLY and FYNNEI. This CDR3 is built from 17 residues.

CDR3 sequence reads: CASRGGLAGTYEQYF. Written as DNA, the CDR3 is TGTGCCAGCAGGGGAGGGTTAGCGGGAACCTACGAGCAGTACTTC. The gene calls are TRBV2 and TRBJ2-7; 8 positions match TRBD2. The germline V gene has CDR1 SNHLY and CDR2 FYNNEI. The CDR3 spans 15 residues. Unmatched junction bases numbered 9, after V lost 6 bases and J lost 2 bases.

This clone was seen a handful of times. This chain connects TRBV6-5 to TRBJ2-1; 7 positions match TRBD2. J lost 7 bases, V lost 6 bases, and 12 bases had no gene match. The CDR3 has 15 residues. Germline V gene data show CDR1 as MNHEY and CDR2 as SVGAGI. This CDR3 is CASSHRTVGGNEQFF. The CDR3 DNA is TGTGCCAGCAGCCATAGGACGGTGGGAGGGAATGAGCAGTTCTTC.

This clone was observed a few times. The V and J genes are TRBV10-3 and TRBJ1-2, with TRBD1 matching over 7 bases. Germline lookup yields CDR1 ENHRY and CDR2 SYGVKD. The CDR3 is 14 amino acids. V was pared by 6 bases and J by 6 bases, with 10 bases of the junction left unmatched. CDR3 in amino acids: CAISPDRDRNGYTF. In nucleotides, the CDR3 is TGTGCCATCAGCCCCGACAGGGATAGGAATGGCTACACCTTC.

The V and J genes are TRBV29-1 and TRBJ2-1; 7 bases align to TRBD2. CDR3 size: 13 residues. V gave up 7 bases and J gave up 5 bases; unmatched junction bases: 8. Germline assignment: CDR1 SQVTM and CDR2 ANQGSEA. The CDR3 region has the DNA TGCAGCGCTTCCGGGAGGAAGAACAATGAGCAGTTCTTC. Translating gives CSASGRKNNEQFF.

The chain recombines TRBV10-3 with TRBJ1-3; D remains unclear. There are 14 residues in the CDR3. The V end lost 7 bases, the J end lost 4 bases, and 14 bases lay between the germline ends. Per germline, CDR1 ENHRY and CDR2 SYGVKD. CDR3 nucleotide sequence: TGTGCCATCACCCCCGACACCCGCGGAAACACCATATATTTT. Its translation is CAITPDTRGNTIYF.

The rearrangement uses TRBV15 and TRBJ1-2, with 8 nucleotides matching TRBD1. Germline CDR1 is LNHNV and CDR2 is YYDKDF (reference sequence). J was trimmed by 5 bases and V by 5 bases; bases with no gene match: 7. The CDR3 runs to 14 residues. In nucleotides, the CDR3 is TGTGCCACCAGCCCCCGACAGGGGTTTTATGGCTACACCTTC. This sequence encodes CATSPRQGFYGYTF.

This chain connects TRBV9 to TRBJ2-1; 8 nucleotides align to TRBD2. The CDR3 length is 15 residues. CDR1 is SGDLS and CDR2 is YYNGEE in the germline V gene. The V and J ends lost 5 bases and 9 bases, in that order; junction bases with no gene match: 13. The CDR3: CASRVSQREKPEQFF. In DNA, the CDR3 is TGTGCCAGCAGAGTATCCCAGCGGGAGAAACCTGAGCAGTTCTTC.